This T cell receptor (beta chain) was sequenced in a study of tumor and adjacent non-tumor tissue in lung cancer. Study-level information: Samples averaged roughly 4.2 million productive TCRbeta reads each. Study-wide findings and caveats: Patients with more diverse tumor TCRs had worse survival. Normal lung showed higher cumulative top 100 clone frequency than tumor.

RNA was extracted from bulk tissue without any cell sorting. The library came from three nested PCR rounds adapted from ARM-PCR protocols. TCRdb used MiXCR to reprocess the multiplex PCR reads, holding one entry per CDR3 protein. The sample lists 100,000 to 150,000 distinct CDR3 sequences, about 66% occurring once. CDR1 and CDR2 from the germline V gene are DFQATT and SNEGSKA (reference sequence). There are 14 residues in the CDR3. The table lists this clonotype with a few counts. Its antigen is unknown. One end of the junction varies from germline; a read error may be responsible. The receptor comes from a man aged 25-40 years with non-small cell lung cancer. Sequencing was performed on lung tumor tissue. V and J are TRBV20-1 and TRBJ2-1; possibly TRBD2 for D (5 bases). The CDR3 is CSVEVSGVYNKQFF. For the CDR3, the DNA is TGCAGTGTCGAGGTGAGCGGAGTTTACAATAAGCAGTTCTTC.